The 21 T cell receptor beta chains listed next were all sequenced from one sample in a study of cytomegalovirus exposure and HLA in healthy donors. Sequencing used immunoSEQ multiplex PCR; TCRdb keeps in-frame clones, though not all of them. The sample has 130,000 to 150,000 clones, 90% seen once. Sequenced input: PBMCs. All receptors derive from a woman aged 30 to 39 in good health and CMV-seropositive.

The chain joins TRBV2 to TRBJ2-7; 7 nucleotides agree with TRBD1. Germline lookup yields CDR1 SNHLY and CDR2 FYNNEI. J gave up 6 bases and V 6 bases, and 11 bases lay outside the gene matches. The CDR3 length is 14 residues. The CDR3 region has the DNA TGTGCCAGCAGGGTAGACAGGGTGCCTCGCGAGCAGTACTTC. Amino acids: CASRVDRVPREQYF.

The V gene is TRBV5-4, the J gene TRBJ2-2; 16 bases are a match to TRBD2. The CDR3 has 15 amino acids. J was trimmed by 9 bases and V by 3 bases; bases with no gene match: 2. Germline V gene sequence: CDR1 SGHNT, CDR2 YYREEE (reference sequence). Here the CDR3 reads CASSWGLAGGRELFF. The CDR3 DNA reads as TGTGCCAGCAGCTGGGGACTAGCGGGAGGGCGGGAGCTGTTTTTT.

The J gene is TRBJ2-7, the V gene TRBV5-1, with 8 bases identical to TRBD2. Germline values: CDR1 SGHRS, CDR2 YFSETQ. Trimming cost V 4 bases and J 5 bases; bases outside gene matches: 11. The CDR3 runs to 15 residues. The CDR3 reads CASSASGSQPHEQYF. CDR3 bases: TGCGCCAGCAGCGCCAGCGGGAGCCAGCCTCACGAGCAGTACTTC.

This clone was found once. The rearrangement joins TRBV10-3 to TRBJ2-7; TRBD1 agrees at 7 bases. Germline V gives CDR1 ENHRY, CDR2 SYGVKD. J lost 3 bases, V lost 6 bases, and 2 bases had no gene match. The CDR3 consists of 12 residues. The CDR3 nucleotides read TGTGCCATCAGGGGGGACAGCTACGAGCAGTACTTC. As protein: CAIRGDSYEQYF.

In regard to this clone: The junction departs from germline at one end; a sequencing error may be responsible. The V gene is TRBV5-6, the J gene TRBJ2-1; maybe TRBD2 (7 bases). Germline CDR1 is SGHDT and CDR2 is YYEEEE. The CDR3 is made up of 15 amino acids. CDR3 coding DNA: TGTGCCAGCAGTTTGGTCCCTGCGGGGGCTTTTAAGCAGTTCTTC. Amino acid sequence: CASSLVPAGAFKQFF. Together with reference TRBV5-6 and TRBJ2-1, the CDR3 gives the full variable domain: DAGVTQSPTHLIKTRGQQVTLRCSPKSGHDTVSWYQQALGQGPQFIFQYYEEEERQRGNFPDRFSGHQFPNYSSELNVNALLLGDSALYLCASSLVPAGAFKQFFGPGTRLTVL.

The chain recombines TRBV5-1 with TRBJ2-3; 11 bases are shared with TRBD2. The CDR3 has 18 amino acids. Germline V lookup: CDR1 SGHRS, CDR2 YFSETQ. J lost 1 base, V lost 0 bases, and 7 bases had no gene match. DNA of the CDR3: TGCGCCAGCAGCTTGGCTCTAGCGGGGGGCTACCGCACAGATACGCAGTATTTT. It specifies CASSLALAGGYRTDTQYF.

This chain joins TRBV5-1 and TRBJ2-2; D is unclear. CDR1 is SGHRS and CDR2 is YFSETQ in the germline V gene. V shed 0 bases and J shed 1 base, with 19 bases lying between them. This CDR3 has 19 residues. Written as DNA, the CDR3 is TGCGCCAGCAGCTTGGAAGTCGCCTACCGCCTCGTGAACACCGGGGAGCTGTTTTTT. It translates to CASSLEVAYRLVNTGELFF.

CDR3 in amino acids: CASSWLADRGLYNEQFF. In nucleotides, the CDR3 is TGTGCCAGCAGTTGGTTGGCCGACAGGGGACTTTACAATGAGCAGTTCTTC. The rearrangement uses TRBV28 and TRBJ2-1, with TRBD1 identical over 8 bases. The germline V gene has CDR1 MDHEN and CDR2 SYDVKM. The V gene end was trimmed by 4 bases and the J gene end by 4 bases; junction bases not matched to a gene: 12. The CDR3 consists of 17 residues.

The V gene is TRBV5-1, the J gene TRBJ1-1; D is perhaps TRBD1 (5 bases). V dropped 4 bases and J dropped 1 base, with 14 bases sitting between them. Looked up from germline, CDR1 is SGHRS and CDR2 is YFSETQ. There are 15 residues in the CDR3. CDR3 sequence reads: CASSPDGQGNTEAFF. Here the CDR3 DNA reads TGCGCCAGCAGCCCGGACGGTCAGGGGAACACTGAAGCTTTCTTT.

The rearrangement joins TRBV6-5 to TRBJ2-1; 10 bases agree with TRBD2. The CDR3 runs to 15 residues. Losses at the gene ends were 2 bases for V and 6 bases for J; bases not matched to a gene: 4. The V gene's germline CDR1 is MNHEY and CDR2 SVGAGI. The CDR3 region is CASSYLASGSNEQFF. In nucleotides, the CDR3 is TGTGCCAGCAGTTACCTGGCTAGCGGGAGCAATGAGCAGTTCTTC.

The gene calls are TRBV15 and TRBJ2-5, with D perhaps matching TRBD1 (6 bases). The CDR3 loop spans 15 amino acids. V shed 2 bases and J shed 5 bases, with 15 bases lying between them. Germline V gene lookup returns CDR1 LNHNV and CDR2 YYDKDF (reference sequence). CDR3 region: CATSRRGNVGETQYF. CDR3 DNA sequence: TGTGCCACCAGCAGAAGGGGGAACGTAGGGGAGACCCAGTACTTC. Drawing the rest from reference TRBV15 and TRBJ2-5, the complete variable domain is DAMVIQNPRYQVTQFGKPVTLSCSQTLNHNVMYWYQQKSSQAPKLLFHYYDKDFNNEADTPDNFQSRRPNTSFCFLDIRSPGLGDTAMYLCATSRRGNVGETQYFGPGTRLLVL.

This clone came up once. The chain carries TRBV6-5 and TRBJ2-5; the match to TRBD2 covers 11 bases. The CDR3 is 15 residues long. CDR1 is MNHEY, CDR2 SVGAGI, per germline. V was clipped by 2 bases and J by 5 bases; unmatched bases: 4. CDR3 loop: CASSYPASGGETQYF. The CDR3 DNA sequence: TGTGCCAGCAGTTACCCCGCTAGCGGGGGGGAGACCCAGTACTTC.

The chain links TRBV28 to TRBJ1-1; TRBD1 might be the D (5 bases). The germline V and J ends were trimmed by 7 bases and 4 bases, with 19 bases remaining between them. The CDR3 totals 15 residues. Germline V gene sequence: CDR1 MDHEN, CDR2 SYDVKM. CDR3 DNA sequence: TGTGCCAGCACCCTAGGACATTCTCAGGCCACTGAAGCTTTCTTT. Amino acid sequence: CASTLGHSQATEAFF.

The V and J genes are TRBV6-5 and TRBJ1-2; tentative D call: TRBD1 (6 bases). The CDR3 spans 14 residues. V lost 5 bases, J lost 4 bases, and 14 bases lay in between. Germline V gene data show CDR1 as MNHEY and CDR2 as SVGAGI. The CDR3 loop reads CASSPGEGGYGYTF. The CDR3 DNA sequence: TGTGCCAGCAGTCCGGGGGAGGGGGGCTATGGCTACACCTTC.

The V call is TRBV7-2, the J call TRBJ2-7, with D perhaps TRBD1 (5 bases). Between the trimmed V and J ends, which lost 5 bases and 3 bases, there was a span of 14 bases. CDR1 and CDR2 (germline): SGHTA, FQGNSA. CDR3 length: 14 residues. CDR3 DNA: TGTGCCAGCAGCCAAATCATGGGGCACTACGAGCAGTACTTC. This gives the protein CASSQIMGHYEQYF.

This clone has just one count. CDR3: CASSLAGANTEAFF. Written as DNA, the CDR3 is TGCGCCAGCAGCTTGGCCGGAGCAAACACTGAAGCTTTCTTT. This chain links TRBV5-1 with TRBJ1-1; the D is unclear. V gave up 0 bases and J gave up 2 bases, with 8 bases separating them. This CDR3 region has 14 residues. Germline CDR1 and CDR2: SGHRS and YFSETQ.

V is TRBV4-1 and J is TRBJ2-7; D is possibly TRBD1 (6 bases). The CDR3 spans 17 residues. V lost 1 base to trimming and J lost 4 bases, with 20 bases between them. From germline, CDR1 is MGHRA and CDR2 YSYEKL. DNA of the CDR3: TGCGCCAGCAGCCAAGGGCACCTAACGGGACAAAATTACGAGCAGTACTTC. Translated: CASSQGHLTGQNYEQYF.

J is TRBJ2-3 and V is TRBV11-3; TRBD1 might be the D (6 bases). V was pared by 4 bases and J by 0 bases, with 11 bases between. Per germline, CDR1 SGHNT and CDR2 YENEEA. The CDR3 is made up of 15 amino acids. This CDR3 is CASSWGQSSTDTQYF. The DNA for the CDR3 is TGTGCCAGCAGCTGGGGGCAGTCTAGCACAGATACGCAGTATTTT.

This chain uses TRBV7-8 with TRBJ2-2; D gene ambiguous. This CDR3 spans 16 amino acids. V lost 5 bases to trimming and J lost 0 bases, with 13 bases between them. From germline, CDR1 is SGHVS and CDR2 FQNEAQ. The CDR3 nucleotides are TGTGCCAGCAGCCTACCAGCTCGGGCGAACACCGGGGAGCTGTTTTTT. Amino acids: CASSLPARANTGELFF.

The V gene is TRBV7-9, the J gene TRBJ2-7; TRBD2 is a possible D gene (7 bases). V lost 1 base, J lost 5 bases, and 15 bases lay in between. In germline, CDR1 is SEHNR, CDR2 FQNEAQ (reference sequence). The CDR3 runs to 15 residues. CDR3 sequence (DNA): TGTGCCAGCAGCTTAGTGGGGGGGGCAGAGCACGAGCAGTACTTC. The encoded protein is CASSLVGGAEHEQYF.

The chain carries TRBV7-9 and TRBJ1-3; D not certain. With 7 bases removed from V and 0 bases from J, the gap between germline ends came to 7 bases. Germline CDR1 is SEHNR and CDR2 is FQNEAQ (reference sequence). The CDR3 is made up of 13 amino acids. CDR3 sequence: CASTGRSGNTIYF. The CDR3 DNA follows: TGTGCCAGCACTGGGCGCTCTGGAAACACCATATATTTT.